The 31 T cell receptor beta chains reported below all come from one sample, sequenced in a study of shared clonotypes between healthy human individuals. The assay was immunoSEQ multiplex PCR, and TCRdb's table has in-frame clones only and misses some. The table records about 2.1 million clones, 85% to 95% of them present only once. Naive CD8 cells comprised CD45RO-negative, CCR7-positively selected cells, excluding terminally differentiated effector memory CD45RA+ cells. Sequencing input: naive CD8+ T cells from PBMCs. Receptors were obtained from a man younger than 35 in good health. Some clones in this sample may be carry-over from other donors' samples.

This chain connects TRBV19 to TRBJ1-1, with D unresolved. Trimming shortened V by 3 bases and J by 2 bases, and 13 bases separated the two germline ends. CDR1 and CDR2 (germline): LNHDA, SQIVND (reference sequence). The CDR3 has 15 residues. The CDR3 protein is CASSISSSANTEAFF. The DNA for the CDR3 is TGTGCCAGTAGTATTTCGTCCAGCGCCAACACTGAAGCTTTCTTT. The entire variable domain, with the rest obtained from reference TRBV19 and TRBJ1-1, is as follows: DGGITQSPKYLFRKEGQNVTLSCEQNLNHDAMYWYRQDPGQGLRLIYYSQIVNDFQKGDIAEGYSVSREKKESFPLTVTSAQKNPTAFYLCASSISSSANTEAFFGQGTRLTVV.

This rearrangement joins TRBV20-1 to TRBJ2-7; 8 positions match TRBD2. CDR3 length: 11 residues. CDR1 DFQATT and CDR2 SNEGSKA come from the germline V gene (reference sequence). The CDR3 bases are TGCAGCGTAGCGGGAAGCTACGAGCAGTACTTC. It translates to CSVAGSYEQYF.

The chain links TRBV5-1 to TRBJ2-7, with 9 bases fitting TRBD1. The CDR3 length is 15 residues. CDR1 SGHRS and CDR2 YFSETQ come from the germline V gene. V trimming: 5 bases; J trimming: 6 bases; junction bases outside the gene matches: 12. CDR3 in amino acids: CASRGDREVSREQYF. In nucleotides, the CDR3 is TGCGCCAGCAGGGGGGACAGGGAGGTATCTCGCGAGCAGTACTTC.

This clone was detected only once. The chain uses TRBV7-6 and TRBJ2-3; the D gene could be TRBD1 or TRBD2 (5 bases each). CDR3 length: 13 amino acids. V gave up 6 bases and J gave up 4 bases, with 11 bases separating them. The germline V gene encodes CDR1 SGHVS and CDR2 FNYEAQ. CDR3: CASRGLGADTQYF. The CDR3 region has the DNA TGTGCCAGCAGGGGCCTGGGGGCAGATACGCAGTATTTT.

CDR3 region: CASSFMGLAGEEEETQYF. In DNA, the CDR3 is TGCGCCAGCAGCTTTATGGGACTAGCGGGAGAGGAAGAAGAGACCCAGTACTTC. The chain employs TRBV10-1 and TRBJ2-5; TRBD2 matches 14 bases. The CDR3 runs to 18 residues. From germline, CDR1 is WNHNN and CDR2 SYGVQD (reference sequence). Unmatched junction bases numbered 12, after V lost 6 bases and J lost 3 bases.

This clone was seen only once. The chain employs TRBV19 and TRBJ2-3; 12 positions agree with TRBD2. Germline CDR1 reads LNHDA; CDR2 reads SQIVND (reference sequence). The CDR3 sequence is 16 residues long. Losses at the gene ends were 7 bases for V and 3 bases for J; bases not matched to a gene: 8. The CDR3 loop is CASTPRGTSGTDTQYF. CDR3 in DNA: TGTGCCAGTACTCCGCGGGGGACTAGCGGGACAGATACGCAGTATTTT. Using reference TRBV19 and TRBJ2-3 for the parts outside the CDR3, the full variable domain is DGGITQSPKYLFRKEGQNVTLSCEQNLNHDAMYWYRQDPGQGLRLIYYSQIVNDFQKGDIAEGYSVSREKKESFPLTVTSAQKNPTAFYLCASTPRGTSGTDTQYFGPGTRLTVL.

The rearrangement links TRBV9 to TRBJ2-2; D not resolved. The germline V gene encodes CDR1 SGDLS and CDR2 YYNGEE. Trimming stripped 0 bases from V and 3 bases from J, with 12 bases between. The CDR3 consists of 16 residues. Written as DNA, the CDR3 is TGTGCCAGCAGCGTAGCTTCGGGCAGGTACACCGGGGAGCTGTTTTTT. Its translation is CASSVASGRYTGELFF.

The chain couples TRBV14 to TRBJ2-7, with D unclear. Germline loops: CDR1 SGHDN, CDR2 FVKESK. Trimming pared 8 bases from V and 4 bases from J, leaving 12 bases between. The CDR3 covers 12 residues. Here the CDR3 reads CASSGYPYEQYF. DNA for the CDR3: TGTGCCAGCTCCGGCTACCCGTACGAGCAGTACTTC.

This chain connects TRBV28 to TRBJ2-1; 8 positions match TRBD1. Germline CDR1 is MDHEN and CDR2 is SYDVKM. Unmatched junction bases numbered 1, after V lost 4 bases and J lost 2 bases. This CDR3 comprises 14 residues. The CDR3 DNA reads TGTGCCAGCAGTTCACAGGGGGCCTACAATGAGCAGTTCTTC. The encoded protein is CASSSQGAYNEQFF.

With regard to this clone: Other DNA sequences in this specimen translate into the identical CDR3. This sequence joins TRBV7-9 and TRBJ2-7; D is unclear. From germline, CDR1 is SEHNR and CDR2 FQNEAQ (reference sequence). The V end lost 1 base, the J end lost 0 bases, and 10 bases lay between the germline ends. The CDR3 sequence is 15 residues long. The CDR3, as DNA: TGTGCCAGCAGCTTAGGGACGGCAAGCTCCTACGAGCAGTACTTC. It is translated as CASSLGTASSYEQYF.

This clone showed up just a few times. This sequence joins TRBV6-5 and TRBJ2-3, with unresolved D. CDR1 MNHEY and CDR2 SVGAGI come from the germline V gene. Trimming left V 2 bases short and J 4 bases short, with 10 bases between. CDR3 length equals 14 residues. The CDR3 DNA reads TGTGCCAGCAGTTACAGTCAGCTCCCAGATACGCAGTATTTT. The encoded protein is CASSYSQLPDTQYF.

CDR3 sequence (DNA): TGCGCCAGCAGTCCAGACGTGCCGCCTGAAGCTTTCTTT. The encoded protein is CASSPDVPPEAFF. The chain recombines TRBV5-1 with TRBJ1-1, with D unresolved. V was clipped by 5 bases and J by 6 bases, with 14 bases between them. The CDR3 spans 13 residues. Germline loops: CDR1 SGHRS, CDR2 YFSETQ.

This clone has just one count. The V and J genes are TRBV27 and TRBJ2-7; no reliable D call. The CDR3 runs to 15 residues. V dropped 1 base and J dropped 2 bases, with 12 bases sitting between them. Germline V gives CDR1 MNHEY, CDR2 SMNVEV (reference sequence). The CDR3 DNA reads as TGTGCCAGCAGTTTATTCGGGCAGGACGCCTACGAGCAGTACTTC. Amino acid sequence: CASSLFGQDAYEQYF.

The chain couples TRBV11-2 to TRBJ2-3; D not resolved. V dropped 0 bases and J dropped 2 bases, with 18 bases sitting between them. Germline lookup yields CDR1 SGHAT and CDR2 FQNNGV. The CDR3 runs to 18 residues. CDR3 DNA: TGTGCCAGCAGCTTAGATGTGGGTAGAAACACCCTCACAGATACGCAGTATTTT. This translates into CASSLDVGRNTLTDTQYF.

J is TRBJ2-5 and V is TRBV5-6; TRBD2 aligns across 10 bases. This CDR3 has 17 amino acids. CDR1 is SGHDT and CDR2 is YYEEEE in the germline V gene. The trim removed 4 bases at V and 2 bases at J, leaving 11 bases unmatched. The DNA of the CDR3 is TGTGCCAGCAGCCCCGGGACTAGCGTTCCAATTCAAGAGACCCAGTACTTC. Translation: CASSPGTSVPIQETQYF.

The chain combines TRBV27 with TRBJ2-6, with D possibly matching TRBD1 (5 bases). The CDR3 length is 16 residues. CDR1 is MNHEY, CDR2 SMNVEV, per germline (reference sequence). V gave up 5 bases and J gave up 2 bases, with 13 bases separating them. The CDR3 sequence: CASSPSWGPGANVLTF. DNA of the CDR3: TGTGCCAGCAGTCCTTCCTGGGGCCCTGGGGCCAACGTCCTGACTTTC.

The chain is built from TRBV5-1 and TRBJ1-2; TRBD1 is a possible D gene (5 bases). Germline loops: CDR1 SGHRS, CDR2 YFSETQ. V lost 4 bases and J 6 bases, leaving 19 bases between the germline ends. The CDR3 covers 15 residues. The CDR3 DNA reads TGCGCCAGCAGCCAGGGTGGGGGGACCGGTGATGGCTACACCTTC. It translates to CASSQGGGTGDGYTF.

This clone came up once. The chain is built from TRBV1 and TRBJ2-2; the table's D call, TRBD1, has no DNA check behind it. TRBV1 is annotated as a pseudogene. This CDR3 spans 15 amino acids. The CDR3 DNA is TGCACCAGCAGCCCTAGGACAGGGTGGGGCGGGGAGCTGTTTTTT. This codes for CTSSPRTGWGGELFF.

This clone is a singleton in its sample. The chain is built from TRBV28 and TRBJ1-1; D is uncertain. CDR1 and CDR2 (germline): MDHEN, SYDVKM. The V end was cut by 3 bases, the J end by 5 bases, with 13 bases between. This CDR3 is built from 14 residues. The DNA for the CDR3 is TGTGCCAGCAGTTTCGAGTCGGTAGGGACTGAAGCTTTCTTT. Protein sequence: CASSFESVGTEAFF.

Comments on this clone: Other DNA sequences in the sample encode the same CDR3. CDR3 in DNA: TGTGCCAGCAGTCCCCCTTACGAGCAGTACTTC. It yields the protein CASSPPYEQYF. The rearrangement joins TRBV6-5 to TRBJ2-7, with unresolved D. The CDR3 consists of 11 residues. V shed 5 bases and J shed 4 bases, with 6 bases lying between them. Germline V gives CDR1 MNHEY, CDR2 SVGAGI.

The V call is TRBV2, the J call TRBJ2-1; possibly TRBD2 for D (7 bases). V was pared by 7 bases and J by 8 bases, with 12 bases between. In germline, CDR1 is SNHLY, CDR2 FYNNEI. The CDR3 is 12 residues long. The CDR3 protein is CASTPGGYEQFF. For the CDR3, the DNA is TGTGCCAGCACTCCGGGGGGCTATGAGCAGTTCTTC.

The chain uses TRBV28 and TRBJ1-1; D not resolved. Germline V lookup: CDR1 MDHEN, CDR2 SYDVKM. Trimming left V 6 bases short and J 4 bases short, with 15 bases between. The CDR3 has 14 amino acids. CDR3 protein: CASRPFTVATEAFF. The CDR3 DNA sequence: TGTGCCAGCAGACCATTTACAGTGGCCACTGAAGCTTTCTTT.

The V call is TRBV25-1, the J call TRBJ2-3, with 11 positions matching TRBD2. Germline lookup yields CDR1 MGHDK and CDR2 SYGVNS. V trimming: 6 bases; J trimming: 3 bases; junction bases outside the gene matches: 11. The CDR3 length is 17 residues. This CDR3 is CASSAVVSGRGTDTQYF. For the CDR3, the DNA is TGTGCCAGCAGCGCCGTGGTTAGCGGGAGGGGGACAGATACGCAGTATTTT.

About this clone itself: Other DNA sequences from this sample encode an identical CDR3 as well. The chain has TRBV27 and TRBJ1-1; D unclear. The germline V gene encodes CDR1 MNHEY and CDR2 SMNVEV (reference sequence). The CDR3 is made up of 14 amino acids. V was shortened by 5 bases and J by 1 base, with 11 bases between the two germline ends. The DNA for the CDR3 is TGTGCCAGCAGTCCCTGGACCGGGAACACTGAAGCTTTCTTT. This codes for CASSPWTGNTEAFF.

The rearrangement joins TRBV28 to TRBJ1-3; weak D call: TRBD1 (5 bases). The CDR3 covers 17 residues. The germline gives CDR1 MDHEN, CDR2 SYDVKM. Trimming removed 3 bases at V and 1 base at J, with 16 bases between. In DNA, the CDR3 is TGTGCCAGCAGTTTTCCACGGCCAGGGTTTTCTGGAAACACCATATATTTT. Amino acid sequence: CASSFPRPGFSGNTIYF.

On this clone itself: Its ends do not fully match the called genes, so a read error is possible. CDR3 loop: CACRERESYNEQFF. The CDR3 DNA sequence: TGTGCCTGCAGAGAACGGGAGTCCTACAATGAGCAGTTCTTC. The V call is TRBV7-3, the J call TRBJ2-1; D might be TRBD2 (6 bases). CDR3 length: 14 amino acids. Germline V lookup: CDR1 SGHTA, CDR2 FQGTGA.

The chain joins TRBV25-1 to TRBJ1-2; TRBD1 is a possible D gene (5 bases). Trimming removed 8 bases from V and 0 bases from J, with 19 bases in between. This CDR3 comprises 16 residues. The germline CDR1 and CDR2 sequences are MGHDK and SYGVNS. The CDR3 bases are TGTGCCAGCCGTAAAACCGTGGGGGAAGCTAACTATGGCTACACCTTC. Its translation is CASRKTVGEANYGYTF.

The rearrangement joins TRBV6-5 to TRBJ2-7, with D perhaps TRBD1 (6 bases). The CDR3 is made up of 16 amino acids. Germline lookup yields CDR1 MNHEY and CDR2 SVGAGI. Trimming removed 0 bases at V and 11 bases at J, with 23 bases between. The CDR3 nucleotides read TGTGCCAGCAGTTACTCGCCCACAGGGCCCGATTACGGAAAGTACTTC. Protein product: CASSYSPTGPDYGKYF.

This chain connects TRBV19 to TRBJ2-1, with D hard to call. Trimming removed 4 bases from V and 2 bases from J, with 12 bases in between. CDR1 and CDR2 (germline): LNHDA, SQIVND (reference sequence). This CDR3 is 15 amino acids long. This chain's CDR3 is CASSSDRTPYNEQFF. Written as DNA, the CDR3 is TGTGCCAGTAGTAGCGACCGTACCCCCTACAATGAGCAGTTCTTC.

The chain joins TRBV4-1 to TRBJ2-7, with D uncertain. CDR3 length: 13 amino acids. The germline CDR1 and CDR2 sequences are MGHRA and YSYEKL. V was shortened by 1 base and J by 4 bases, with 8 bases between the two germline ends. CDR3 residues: CASSQGDLYEQYF. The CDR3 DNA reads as TGCGCCAGCAGCCAAGGAGACCTTTACGAGCAGTACTTC.

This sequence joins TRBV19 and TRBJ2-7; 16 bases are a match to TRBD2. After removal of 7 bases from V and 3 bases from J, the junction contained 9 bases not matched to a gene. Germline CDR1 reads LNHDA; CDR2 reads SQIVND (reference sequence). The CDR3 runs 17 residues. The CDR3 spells CASKPSGLAGGNYEQYF. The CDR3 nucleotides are TGTGCCAGTAAGCCTTCGGGACTAGCGGGAGGGAACTACGAGCAGTACTTC.